This TCR beta chain was obtained from a study of blood T cell repertoires in COVID-19. Study at large: Sites in the United States, Italy and Spain provided acute and convalescent COVID-19 samples.

This CDR3 has 13 amino acids. V shed 1 base and J shed 6 bases, with 9 bases lying between them. Per the germline V gene, CDR1 is GTSNPN and CDR2 is SVGIG (reference sequence). The protocol was immunoSEQ multiplex PCR, while the TCRdb copy is restricted to in-frame clones and leaves out a portion. The table includes around 230,000 clones, 84% detected once. This clone was seen only a few times. The clonotype originates from a man aged 40-50 years who had recovered from COVID-19. This chain links TRBV30 with TRBJ2-2, with D possibly matching TRBD1 (6 bases). Sequenced material: peripheral blood. The CDR3 DNA sequence: TGTGCCTGGAGTGCAAGGACAGCCGGGGAGCTGTTTTTT. This gives the protein CAWSARTAGELFF.